This TCR beta chain comes out of a study of cytomegalovirus exposure and HLA in healthy donors. Study overall: In an earlier analysis, approximately 120 million unique TCR beta sequences were found from 150 million to 200 million T cells.

A multiplex PCR was run with 60 Vbeta primers and 13 Jbeta primers. TCRdb's table, derived via immunoSEQ multiplex PCR, lists solely in-frame clones and lacks some. The specimen's table records around 76,000 clones. The CDR3 length is 18 residues. The V gene's germline CDR1 is PRHDT and CDR2 FYEKMQ (reference sequence). Trimming shortened V by 0 bases and J by 0 bases, and 17 bases separated the two germline ends. Sequencing was carried out using PBMCs. V usage is TRBV13 and J usage is TRBJ2-5; D might be TRBD2 (5 bases). This clonotype was obtained from a man aged 35-49 years in good health and CMV-seronegative. CDR3 DNA sequence: TGTGCCAGCAGCTTAGGGCCCCTGTCAATAGCGTACCAAGAGACCCAGTACTTC. Translating it yields CASSLGPLSIAYQETQYF.